This T cell receptor (beta chain) comes out of a study of T cell repertoires in cytomegalovirus infection. The wider study: Public TCR beta signatures were indicative of both CMV infection and a matching HLA type. Findings of the study overall: Within the response measured ex vivo, HLA-C-restricted CMV-specific TCR beta clonotypes were dominant. CMV carriers with the relevant HLA were identified by cumulative public TCR beta family frequency.

About this clonotype itself: What it binds is unknown.

Germline V lookup: CDR1 SGHVS, CDR2 FNYEAQ. V was cut by 1 base and J by 0 bases, with 4 bases left in between. The CDR3 runs to 14 residues. TCRdb re-analysed the reads in MiXCR, keeping a single row per CDR3 protein. This sample has 230,000 or so distinct CDR3 sequences, with roughly 34% found just once. This clonotype originated in a human donor in good health (CMV status not recorded). Some clones in this sample may be carry-over from other donors' samples. The J gene is TRBJ1-5, the V gene TRBV7-6, with no clear D. The sample in question was CD8+ T cells from cultured PBMCs, obtained from culture after CMV antigen stimulation. CDR3 residues: CASSLVGSNQPQHF. The CDR3, as DNA: TGTGCCAGCAGCTTAGTGGGTAGCAATCAGCCCCAGCATTTT.